A single sample gave rise to the 21 T cell receptor beta chains below, sequenced in a study of vaccination effects on CD4 cells after COVID-19. Their target antigens are unknown. Some clones are missing from TCRdb's copy, which holds only in-frame ones; the method was immunoSEQ multiplex PCR. The sample yields 35,000 to 55,000 clones, around 80% seen once. Antigen-specific CD4+ T cells were expanded with viral peptide pools in the ViraFEST assay before sequencing. Isolation of CD4+ T cells took place after 10 days of culture. The study found no prior SARS-CoV-2 infection in the vaccine recipients, who tested negative for nucleocapsid antibodies. This material consisted of CD4+ T cells from PBMCs cultured with SARS-CoV-2 spike peptides, taken before COVID-19 vaccination. The receptor source for this set is a human donor who received a COVID-19 vaccine.

J is TRBJ2-3 and V is TRBV3-1 (or the pseudogene TRBV3-2); TRBD1 is a possible D gene (6 bases). The V end lost 4 bases, the J end lost 3 bases, and 17 bases lay between the germline ends. CDR3 size: 16 residues. Germline V CDR1 and CDR2: LGHDT, YNNKEL (reference sequence). The DNA for the CDR3 is TGTGCCAGCAGCCCGGGACACCCGTACGATACAGATACGCAGTATTTT. It codes for CASSPGHPYDTDTQYF.

The chain employs TRBV6-5 and TRBJ2-4; D may match TRBD1 or TRBD2 (5 bases each). The CDR3 totals 16 residues. Germline V gene sequence: CDR1 MNHEY, CDR2 SVGAGI. Trimming stripped 0 bases from V and 1 base from J, with 10 bases between. The CDR3, as DNA: TGTGCCAGCAGTTACTCGCTCGAGGGGGCCAAAAACATTCAGTACTTC. This translates into CASSYSLEGAKNIQYF.

Only one count was recorded for this clone. The chain carries TRBV5-1 and TRBJ2-7, with D possibly matching TRBD1 (6 bases). Germline V gene sequence: CDR1 SGHRS, CDR2 YFSETQ. V dropped 0 bases and J dropped 6 bases, with 19 bases sitting between them. The CDR3 runs to 16 residues. CDR3 coding DNA: TGCGCCAGCAGCTTGGCCTTTGGCCAGGGGAAAGGCGAGCAGTACGTC. Protein product: CASSLAFGQGKGEQYV.

This clone occurred a few times. The chain is built from TRBV25-1 and TRBJ1-1; the match to TRBD1 covers 8 bases. There are 13 residues in the CDR3. J gave up 5 bases and V 7 bases, and 6 bases lay outside the gene matches. Germline V gives CDR1 MGHDK, CDR2 SYGVNS. The CDR3 sequence is CASTQGAQTEAFF. CDR3 nucleotides: TGTGCCAGCACCCAGGGGGCTCAAACTGAAGCTTTCTTT.

The chain combines TRBV5-6 with TRBJ1-1, with unresolved D. Looked up from germline, CDR1 is SGHDT and CDR2 is YYEEEE. V was pared by 5 bases and J by 4 bases, with 15 bases between. The CDR3 is 14 residues long. Written as DNA, the CDR3 is TGTGCCAGCAGTCGACTGGATAGTGGCACTGAAGCTTTCTTT. It codes for CASSRLDSGTEAFF.

The chain recombines TRBV24-1 with TRBJ1-2; no reliable D call. Per the germline V gene, CDR1 is KGHDR and CDR2 is SFDVKD. Between the trimmed V and J ends, which lost 7 bases and 8 bases, there was a span of 22 bases. This CDR3 is built from 15 residues. The CDR3 nucleotides are TGTGCCACCAGGGGTCCAGTAGAAGGGCGTTTCGGCTACACCTTC. Its translation is CATRGPVEGRFGYTF.

Written as DNA, the CDR3 is TGTGCCAGCAGTTCCGACTCCGCCGGGGAGCTGTTTTTT. Residues: CASSSDSAGELFF. The chain uses TRBV2 and TRBJ2-2, with no clear D. Germline V gene data show CDR1 as SNHLY and CDR2 as FYNNEI. Trimming stripped 5 bases from V and 6 bases from J, with 10 bases between. This CDR3 spans 13 amino acids.

V is TRBV27 and J is TRBJ2-7; TRBD1 matches at 7 bases. Trimming cost V 2 bases and J 3 bases; bases outside gene matches: 4. CDR1 and CDR2 from the germline V gene are MNHEY and SMNVEV (reference sequence). The CDR3 has 14 amino acids. CDR3 sequence (DNA): TGTGCCAGCAGTTTAAGGACAGGTAACTACGAGCAGTACGTC. Translated, it gives CASSLRTGNYEQYV.

The V and J genes are TRBV10-3 and TRBJ1-3; possible D gene TRBD1, 5 bases. Between the trimmed V and J ends, which lost 8 bases and 1 base, there was a span of 15 bases. The CDR3 extends over 15 amino acids. Germline V CDR1 and CDR2: ENHRY, SYGVKD. CDR3: CAIPRGGVSGNTIYF. Here the CDR3 DNA reads TGTGCCATCCCCCGGGGGGGGGTATCTGGAAACACCATATATTTT.

The genes are TRBV6-2 or TRBV6-3 and TRBJ2-7; tentative D call: TRBD2 (5 bases). Germline V lookup: CDR1 MNHEY, CDR2 SVGEGT. The CDR3 covers 17 residues. V lost 5 bases, J lost 0 bases, and 20 bases lay in between. The CDR3 nucleotides are TGTGCCAGCAGTCCCCGGGGTTTGAGGAAGGGCTCCTACGAGCAGTACGTC. Protein: CASSPRGLRKGSYEQYV.

The chain carries TRBV2 and TRBJ1-2; TRBD1 agrees at 9 bases. Germline CDR1 is SNHLY and CDR2 is FYNNEI. CDR3 size: 11 residues. V was pared by 10 bases and J by 6 bases, with 3 bases of the junction left unmatched. As DNA, the CDR3 is TGTGCCATCTGGGACAGGGATGGCTACACCTTC. It is translated as CAIWDRDGYTF.

This chain connects TRBV5-4 to TRBJ1-2, with TRBD1 matching over 11 bases. The length of the CDR3 is 14 residues. Germline CDR1 reads SGHNT; CDR2 reads YYREEE (reference sequence). V trimming: 3 bases; J trimming: 4 bases; junction bases outside the gene matches: 2. DNA for the CDR3: TGTGCCAGCAGCTCCGGACAGGGGGCCTATGGCTACACCTTC. This gives the protein CASSSGQGAYGYTF.

This clone was detected only once. V gene TRBV9 combines with J gene TRBJ2-5; D is possibly TRBD2 (6 bases). V gave up 2 bases and J gave up 5 bases, with 16 bases separating them. Germline lookup yields CDR1 SGDLS and CDR2 YYNGEE. CDR3 size: 15 residues. The CDR3 nucleotides are TGTGCCAGCAGCGTCAACTCAGCGGGCGGGGAGACCCAGTACTTC. Translated: CASSVNSAGGETQYF.

This chain joins TRBV7-2 and TRBJ1-5; D gene uncertain. The germline gives CDR1 SGHTA, CDR2 FQGNSA. This CDR3 has 14 residues. V shed 4 bases and J shed 3 bases, with 10 bases lying between them. In DNA form, the CDR3 reads TGTGCCAGCAGCTCCAGCGGGCCCAATCAGCCCCAGCATTTT. As protein: CASSSSGPNQPQHF.

The chain employs TRBV4-1 and TRBJ1-6; the match to TRBD1 covers 7 bases. The length of the CDR3 is 16 residues. After removal of 0 bases from V and 6 bases from J, the junction contained 5 bases not matched to a gene. The germline V gene encodes CDR1 MGHRA and CDR2 YSYEKL. The DNA of the CDR3 is TGCGCCAGCAGCCAAGATGATACAGGGGTTAATTCACCCCTCCACTTT. It specifies CASSQDDTGVNSPLHF.

The chain recombines TRBV18 with TRBJ2-3; D is possibly TRBD1 (5 bases). Trimming took off 0 bases at V and 0 bases at J, with 10 bases between the two ends. This CDR3 is 16 amino acids long. The germline gives CDR1 KGHSH, CDR2 LQKENI. CDR3 sequence: CASSPPVGVSTDTQYF. CDR3 nucleotides: TGTGCCAGCTCACCACCGGTAGGGGTCAGCACAGATACGCAGTATTTT.

The chain couples TRBV18 to TRBJ2-7; D might be TRBD1 or TRBD2, each matching 5 bases. The CDR3 is made up of 13 amino acids. Per germline, CDR1 KGHSH and CDR2 LQKENI. Trimming left V 6 bases short and J 5 bases short, with 14 bases between. Here the CDR3 DNA reads TGTGCCAGCTCGCCGACGGGACGGAACGAGCAGTACGTC. Translation: CASSPTGRNEQYV.

The V call is TRBV7-9, the J call TRBJ2-2; 10 bases fit TRBD1. The CDR3 extends over 18 amino acids. Germline CDR1 is SEHNR and CDR2 is FQNEAQ (reference sequence). The trim removed 5 bases at V and 4 bases at J, leaving 13 bases unmatched. This CDR3 is CASSPQPGTGARTGELFF. CDR3 coding DNA: TGTGCCAGCAGCCCTCAACCCGGGACAGGGGCGCGCACCGGGGAGCTGTTTTTT.

This clone was seen a single time. The chain combines TRBV3-1 (or the pseudogene TRBV3-2) with TRBJ2-2, with D possibly TRBD2 on 5 matching bases. The germline V gene has CDR1 LGHDT and CDR2 YNNKEL (reference sequence). The CDR3 is 17 amino acids. The V end was cut by 0 bases, the J end by 1 base, with 12 bases between. The CDR3 protein is CASSQETLAGNTGELFF. For the CDR3, the DNA is TGTGCCAGCAGCCAAGAAACTCTAGCTGGGAACACCGGGGAGCTGTTTTTT.

The chain employs TRBV20-1 and TRBJ1-1; D is uncertain. This CDR3 is 12 amino acids long. Trimming removed 3 bases from V and 10 bases from J, with 15 bases in between. CDR1 is DFQATT and CDR2 is SNEGSKA in the germline V gene (reference sequence). The CDR3 sequence is CSASMAAWGAFF. CDR3 bases: TGCAGTGCTAGTATGGCAGCCTGGGGAGCTTTCTTT.

The chain carries TRBV27 and TRBJ2-1; perhaps TRBD2 as D (5 bases). V lost 8 bases and J lost 15, with 20 bases in between. Germline V gives CDR1 MNHEY, CDR2 SMNVEV (reference sequence). This CDR3 has 12 residues. CDR3 protein: CASSAEGSPRFF. CDR3 sequence (DNA): TGTGCCAGCTCCGCCGAGGGAAGCCCGAGGTTCTTC.